A selection of T cell receptor beta chains follows, all from one sample in a study of vaccination and CD4 T cells after COVID-19. These TCRs' antigens remain unknown. One entry per CDR3 protein results from TCRdb running MiXCR on the PCR reads. This table has tens of thousands of distinct CDR3 sequences, roughly 33% appearing once. The source was CD4+ T cells from blood, cultured in vitro, collected about 7 months after SARS-CoV-2 vaccination. The receptor source for this set is a human donor who had recovered from COVID-19. Both conserved end residues are part of each CDR3. Each record gives: J gene, clone size, V gene, D gene, CDR3 DNA, CDR3 protein. The D gene is left open where the match is weak. The size entry is marked missing in some rows and otherwise reads once, few, many or a size class.

TRBJ1-5	NA	TRBV6-2/TRBV6-3	NA	TGTGCCAGCAGTCAACGGGTAGAGCCCCAGCATTTT	CASSQRVEPQHF
TRBJ2-3	few	TRBV20-1	NA	TGCAGTGCTAGAGATCTAAGCGGAAGCACAGATACGCAGTATTTT	CSARDLSGSTDTQYF
TRBJ1-4	NA	TRBV24-1	TRBD1	TGTGCCACCAGCACTGGCGGCAGGGGGCGGGAAAAACTGTTTTTT	CATSTGGRGREKLFF
TRBJ1-1	NA	TRBV27	NA	TGTGCCAGCAGTTTGGGGGCTTGGACTGAAGCTTTCTTT	CASSLGAWTEAFF
TRBJ2-7	NA	TRBV6-5	NA	TGTGCCAGCAGTTACGGCCCGAACTACGAGCAGTACTTC	CASSYGPNYEQYF
TRBJ1-2	NA	TRBV5-1	NA	TGCGCCAGCAGCTTGGCAGTTATGGACAAGCCAGACTATGGCTACACCTTC	CASSLAVMDKPDYGYTF
TRBJ1-1	few	TRBV4-1	TRBD1	TGCGCCAGCAGCCAGGCCGCGGGCAGACAGGGCACTGAAGCTTTCTTT	CASSQAAGRQGTEAFF
TRBJ2-3	few	TRBV20-1	NA	TGCAGTGCTAGAGATTGGCGAGTCACAGATACGCAGTATTTT	CSARDWRVTDTQYF
TRBJ2-5	few	TRBV7-9	NA	TGTGCCAGCAGCAAAAACAAGGGAGAGACCCAGTACTTC	CASSKNKGETQYF
TRBJ1-1	NA	TRBV7-2	NA	TGTGCCAGCAGCTCTCAGGGGAACACTGAAGCTTTCTTT	CASSSQGNTEAFF
TRBJ1-1	few	TRBV20-1	NA	TGCAGTGCTAGAGATCGTCAGGGATTCACTGAAGCTTTCTTT	CSARDRQGFTEAFF
TRBJ2-7	NA	TRBV2	NA	TGTGCCAGCAGCCTCCCCCCCGGGGGGCGTGAGCAGTACTTC	CASSLPPGGREQYF
TRBJ2-1	NA	TRBV20-1	NA	TGCAGTGCTCCTCCCGAGGGATCCTACAATGAGCAGTTCTTC	CSAPPEGSYNEQFF
TRBJ2-5	once	TRBV2	TRBD2	TGTGCCAGCAGTGAATGGAGCGGGAGTGATACGGAGACCCAGTACTTC	CASSEWSGSDTETQYF
TRBJ1-2	NA	TRBV7-8	NA	TGTGCCAGCAGCTTCAGGATTAACTATGGCTACACCTTC	CASSFRINYGYTF
TRBJ2-7	NA	TRBV7-8	TRBD2	TGTGCCAGCAGCTTAGAGACTAGCGGGACTATCCCCGCGCACTTC	CASSLETSGTIPAHF
TRBJ2-7	once	TRBV5-1	NA	TGCGCCAGCAGCTTGGCGGTGTTTTCCTACGAGCAGTACTTC	CASSLAVFSYEQYF